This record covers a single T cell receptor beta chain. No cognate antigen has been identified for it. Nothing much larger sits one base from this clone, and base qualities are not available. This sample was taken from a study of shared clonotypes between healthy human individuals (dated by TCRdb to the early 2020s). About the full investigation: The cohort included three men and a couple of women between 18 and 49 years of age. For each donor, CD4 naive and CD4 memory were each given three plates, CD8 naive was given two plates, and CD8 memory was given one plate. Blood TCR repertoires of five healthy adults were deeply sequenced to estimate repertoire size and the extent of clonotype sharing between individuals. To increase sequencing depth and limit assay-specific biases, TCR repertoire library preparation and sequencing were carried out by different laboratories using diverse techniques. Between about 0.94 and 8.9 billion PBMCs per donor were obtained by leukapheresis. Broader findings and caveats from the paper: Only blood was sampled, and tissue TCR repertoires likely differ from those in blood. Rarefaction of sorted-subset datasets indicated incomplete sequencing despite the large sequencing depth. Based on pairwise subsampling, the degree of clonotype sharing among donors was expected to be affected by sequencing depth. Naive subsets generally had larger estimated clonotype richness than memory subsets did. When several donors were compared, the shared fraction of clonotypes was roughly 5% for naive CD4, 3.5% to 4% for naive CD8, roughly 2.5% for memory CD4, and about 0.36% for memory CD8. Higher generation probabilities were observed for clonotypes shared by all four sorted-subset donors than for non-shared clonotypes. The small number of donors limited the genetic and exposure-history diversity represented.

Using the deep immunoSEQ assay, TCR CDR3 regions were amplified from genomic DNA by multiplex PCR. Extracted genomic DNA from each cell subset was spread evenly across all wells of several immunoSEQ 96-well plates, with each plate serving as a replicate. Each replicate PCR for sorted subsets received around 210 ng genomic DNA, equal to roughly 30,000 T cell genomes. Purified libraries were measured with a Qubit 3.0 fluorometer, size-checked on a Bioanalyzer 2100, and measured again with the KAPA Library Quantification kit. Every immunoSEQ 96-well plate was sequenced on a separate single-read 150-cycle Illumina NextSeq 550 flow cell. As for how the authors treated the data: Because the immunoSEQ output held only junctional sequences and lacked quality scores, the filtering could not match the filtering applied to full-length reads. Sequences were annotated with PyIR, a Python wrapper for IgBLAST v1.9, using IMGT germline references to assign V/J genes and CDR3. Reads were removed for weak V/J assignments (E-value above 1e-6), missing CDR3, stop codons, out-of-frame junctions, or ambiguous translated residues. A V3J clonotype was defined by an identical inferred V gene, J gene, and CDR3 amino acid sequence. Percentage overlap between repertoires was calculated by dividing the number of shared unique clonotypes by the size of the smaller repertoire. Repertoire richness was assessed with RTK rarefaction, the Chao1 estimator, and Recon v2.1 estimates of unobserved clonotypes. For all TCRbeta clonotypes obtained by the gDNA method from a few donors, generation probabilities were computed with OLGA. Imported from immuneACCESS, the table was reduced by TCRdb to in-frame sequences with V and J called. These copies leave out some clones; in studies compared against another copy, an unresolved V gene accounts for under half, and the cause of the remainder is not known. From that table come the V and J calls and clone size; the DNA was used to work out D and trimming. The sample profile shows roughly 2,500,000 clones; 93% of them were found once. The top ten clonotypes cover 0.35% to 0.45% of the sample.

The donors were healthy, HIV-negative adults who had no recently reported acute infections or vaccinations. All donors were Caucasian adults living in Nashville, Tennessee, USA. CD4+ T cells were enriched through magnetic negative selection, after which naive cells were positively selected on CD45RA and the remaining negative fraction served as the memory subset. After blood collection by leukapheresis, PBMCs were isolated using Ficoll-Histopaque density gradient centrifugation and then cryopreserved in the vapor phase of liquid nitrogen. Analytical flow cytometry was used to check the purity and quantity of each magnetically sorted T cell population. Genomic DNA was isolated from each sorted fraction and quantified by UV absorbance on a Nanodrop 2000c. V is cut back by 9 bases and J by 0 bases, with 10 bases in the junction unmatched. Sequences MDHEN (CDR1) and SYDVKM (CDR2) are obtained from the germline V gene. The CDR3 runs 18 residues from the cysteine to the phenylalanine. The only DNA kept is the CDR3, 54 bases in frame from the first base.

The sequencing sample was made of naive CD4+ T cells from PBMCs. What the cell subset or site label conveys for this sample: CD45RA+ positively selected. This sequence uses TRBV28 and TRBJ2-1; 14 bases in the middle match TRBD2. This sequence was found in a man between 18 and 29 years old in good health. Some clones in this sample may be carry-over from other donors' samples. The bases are TGTGCCAGTTCCCGACTAGCGGGAGGGAGGAGCTCCTACAATGAGCAGTTCTTC. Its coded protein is CASSRLAGGRSSYNEQFF.